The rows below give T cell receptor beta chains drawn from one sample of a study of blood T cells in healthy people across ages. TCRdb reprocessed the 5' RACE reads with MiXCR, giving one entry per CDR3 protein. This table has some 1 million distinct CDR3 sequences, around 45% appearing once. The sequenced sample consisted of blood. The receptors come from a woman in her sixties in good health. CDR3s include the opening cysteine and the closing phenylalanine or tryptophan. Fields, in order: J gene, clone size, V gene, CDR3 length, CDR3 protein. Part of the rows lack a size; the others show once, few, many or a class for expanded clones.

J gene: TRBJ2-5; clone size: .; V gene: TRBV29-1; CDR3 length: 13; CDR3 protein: CSVEEQWGETQCF
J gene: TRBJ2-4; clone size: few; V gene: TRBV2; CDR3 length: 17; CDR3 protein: CASSELEIVVAKNIQYF
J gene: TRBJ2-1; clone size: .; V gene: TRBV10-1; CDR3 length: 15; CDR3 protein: CASSEVRGRDNEQFF
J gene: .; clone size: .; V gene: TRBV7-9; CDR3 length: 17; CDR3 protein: CASSLFMGQGAYNEQYF
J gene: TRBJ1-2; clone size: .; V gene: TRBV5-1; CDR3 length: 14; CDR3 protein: CASSRTGGIGGYTF
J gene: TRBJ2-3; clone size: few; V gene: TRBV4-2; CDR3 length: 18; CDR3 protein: CASSQDQDSTGITDTQYF
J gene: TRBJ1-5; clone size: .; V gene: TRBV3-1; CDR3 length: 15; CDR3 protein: CASSQTTGVQQPQHF
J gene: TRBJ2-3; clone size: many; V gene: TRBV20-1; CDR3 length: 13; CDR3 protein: CSVEDEGTDTQYF
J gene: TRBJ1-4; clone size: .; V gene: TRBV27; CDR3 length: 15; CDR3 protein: CASSSGRATNEKLFF
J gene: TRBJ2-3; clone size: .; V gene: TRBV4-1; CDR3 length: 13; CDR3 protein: CASSQGTSGSQYF
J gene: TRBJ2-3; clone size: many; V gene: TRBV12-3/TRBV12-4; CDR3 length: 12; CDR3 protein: CASRLGGDTQYF
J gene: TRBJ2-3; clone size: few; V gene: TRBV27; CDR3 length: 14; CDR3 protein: CASSPTRVGDTQYF
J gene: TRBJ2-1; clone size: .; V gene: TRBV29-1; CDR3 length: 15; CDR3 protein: CSVVSCRSSYNEQFF
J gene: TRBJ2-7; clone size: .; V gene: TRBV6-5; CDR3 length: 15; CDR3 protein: CASSPPSGQVREQYF
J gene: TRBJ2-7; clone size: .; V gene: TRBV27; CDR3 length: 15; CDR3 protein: CASSFRTGGTYEQYF
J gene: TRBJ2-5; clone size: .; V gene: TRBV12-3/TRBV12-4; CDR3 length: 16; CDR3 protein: CASSFPGTSEGATQYF
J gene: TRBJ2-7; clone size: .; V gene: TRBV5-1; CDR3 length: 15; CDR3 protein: CASSLAPGNSYEQYF
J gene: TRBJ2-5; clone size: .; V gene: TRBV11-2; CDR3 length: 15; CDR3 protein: CASSLRRENQETQYF
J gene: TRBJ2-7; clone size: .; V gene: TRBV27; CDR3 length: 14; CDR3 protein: CASSSLGLFDEQYF
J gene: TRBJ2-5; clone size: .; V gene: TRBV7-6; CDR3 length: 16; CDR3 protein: CASRRGGGRALETQYF
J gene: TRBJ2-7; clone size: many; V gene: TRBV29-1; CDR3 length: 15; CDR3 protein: CSVVGLAGVEYEQYF
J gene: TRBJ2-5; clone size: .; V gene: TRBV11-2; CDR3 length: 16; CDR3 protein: CASSPQGGTGMETQYF
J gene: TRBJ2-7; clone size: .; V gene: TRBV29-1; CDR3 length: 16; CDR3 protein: CSVERPEWGETDEQYF
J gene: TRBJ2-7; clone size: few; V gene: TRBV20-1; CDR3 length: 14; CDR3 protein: CSARALAVYYEQYF
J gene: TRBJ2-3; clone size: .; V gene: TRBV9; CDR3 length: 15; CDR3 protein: CASSADSRGADTQYF
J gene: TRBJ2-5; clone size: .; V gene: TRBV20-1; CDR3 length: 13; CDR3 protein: CSARSQAQETQYF
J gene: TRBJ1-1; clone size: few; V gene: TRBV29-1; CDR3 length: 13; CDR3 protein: CSVEDRGRTEAFF
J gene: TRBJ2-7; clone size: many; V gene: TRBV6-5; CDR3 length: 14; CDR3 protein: CASSTGTGSYEQYF
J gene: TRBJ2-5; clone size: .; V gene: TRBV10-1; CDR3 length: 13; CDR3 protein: CASSESGGAAQYF
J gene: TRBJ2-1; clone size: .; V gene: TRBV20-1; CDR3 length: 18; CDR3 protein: CSAEGGTSGNLPYNEQFF
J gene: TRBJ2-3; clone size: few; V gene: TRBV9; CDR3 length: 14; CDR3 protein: CASSVEVLKDTQYF
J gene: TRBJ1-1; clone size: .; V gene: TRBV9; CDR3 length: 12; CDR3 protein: CASSVEGDEAFF
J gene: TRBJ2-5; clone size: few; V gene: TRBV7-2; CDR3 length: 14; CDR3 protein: CASSSVLATETQYF
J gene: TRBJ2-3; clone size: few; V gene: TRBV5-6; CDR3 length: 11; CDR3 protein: CASAFGSTQYF
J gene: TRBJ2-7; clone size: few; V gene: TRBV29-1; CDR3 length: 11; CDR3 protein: CSGLTGGEQYF
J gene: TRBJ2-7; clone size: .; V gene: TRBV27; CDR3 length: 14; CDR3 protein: CASKPGPGSYEQYF
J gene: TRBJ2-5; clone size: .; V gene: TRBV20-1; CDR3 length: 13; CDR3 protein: CSALAGELETQYF
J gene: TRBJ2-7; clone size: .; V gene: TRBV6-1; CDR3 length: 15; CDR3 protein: CASSEYAGSSYEQYF
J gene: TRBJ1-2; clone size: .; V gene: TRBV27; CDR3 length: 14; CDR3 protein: CASSFSGRSYGYTF
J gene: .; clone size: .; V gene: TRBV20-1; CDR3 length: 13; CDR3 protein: CSALGLAGYEQYF
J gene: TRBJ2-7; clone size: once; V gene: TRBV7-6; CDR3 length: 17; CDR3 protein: CASSYQGITSGRDEQYF
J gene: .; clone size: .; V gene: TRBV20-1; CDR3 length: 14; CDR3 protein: CGGDCRVAKNIQYF
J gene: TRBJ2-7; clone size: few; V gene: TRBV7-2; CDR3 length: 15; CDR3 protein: CASSQGLSSTYEQYF
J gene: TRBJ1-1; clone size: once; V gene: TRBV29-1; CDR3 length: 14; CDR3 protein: CSVGTGGAFTEAFF
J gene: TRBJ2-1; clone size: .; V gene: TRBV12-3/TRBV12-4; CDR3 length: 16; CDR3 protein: CASSSPTGFRYNEQFF
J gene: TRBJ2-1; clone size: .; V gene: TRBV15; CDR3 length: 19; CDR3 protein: CATSRERGTSGRGVNEQFF
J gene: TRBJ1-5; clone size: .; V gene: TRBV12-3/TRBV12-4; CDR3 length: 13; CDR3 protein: CASSLVGAQPQHF
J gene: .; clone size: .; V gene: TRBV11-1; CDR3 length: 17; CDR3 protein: CASSLTLGAYSYNEQYF